This T cell receptor beta chain was observed in a study of Ad26.COV2.S vaccination and SARS-CoV-2 variants. Study-wide context: Donor participated within the Ad26.COV2.S arm of the COV1001 trial. The vaccine Ad26.COV2.S was put into the muscle once, or twice with 56 days between.

The CDR3 totals 15 residues. The ends were cut back, 2 bases at V and 4 bases at J, with 11 bases in the middle. The germline gives CDR1 MNHEY, CDR2 SVGAGI. Findings of the study overall: Compared with placebo recipients, vaccine recipients had higher spike-specific TCR breadth.

As to treatment: over 15 received Ad26.COV2.S at low or high dose, single or two shots; roughly five received placebo; per-sample allocation not given. The investigators took samples on day 63 after the first vaccine or placebo injection. Wuhan-strain spike was delivered by a replication-incompetent Ad26 vector. With regard to this clone: Antigen specificity is unknown.

Here immunoSEQ multiplex PCR was the method, and the copy in TCRdb shows in-frame clones only, minus some. The sample shows about 390,000 clones, around 93% of them seen only once. The sample was peripheral blood, taken in a trial of Ad26.COV2.S vaccine versus placebo. The sequence derives from a person aged 18-60 years who received the Ad26.COV2.S COVID-19 vaccine or a placebo. The V call is TRBV6-5, the J call TRBJ2-2; TRBD1 might be the D (5 bases). Here the CDR3 reads CASSYLDRPTGELFF. The CDR3 region has the DNA TGTGCCAGCAGTTACCTTGACAGACCCACCGGGGAGCTGTTTTTT.